The 26 T cell receptor beta chains given below trace back to one sample, sequenced in a study of metastatic and nonmetastatic thyroid tumors. The entire patient cohort was treatment-naive prior to thyroid surgery. With MiXCR, TCRdb called clones anew from the PCR reads. The data show fewer than 20,000 clones, roughly 23% seen once. The sequenced sample was tumor tissue. Receptors originate from a female donor with papillary thyroid cancer or a benign thyroid nodule (not recorded which). Some clones in this sample may be carry-over from other donors' samples.

A few counts support this clone. The rearrangement uses TRBV12-3 or TRBV12-4 and TRBJ1-1, with D possibly TRBD1 on 6 matching bases. The CDR3 extends over 14 amino acids. V was clipped by 8 bases and J by 4 bases, with 17 bases between them. CDR3 coding DNA: TGTGCCAGCCTTGATTCAGGGGTGACCACTGAAGCTTTCTTT. Encoded protein: CASLDSGVTTEAFF.

This clone was seen at least ten times. The chain is built from TRBV19 and TRBJ1-4, with D perhaps matching TRBD1 (5 bases). Germline V gene lookup returns CDR1 LNHDA and CDR2 SQIVND (reference sequence). The V and J ends lost 7 bases and 3 bases respectively, with 15 bases between them. This CDR3 has 15 residues. The CDR3 loop reads CASKRQGEANEKLFF. CDR3 nucleotide sequence: TGTGCCAGTAAGAGGCAGGGTGAAGCTAATGAAAAACTGTTTTTT.

This clone has a count of ten or more. The V call is TRBV7-8, the J call TRBJ2-3; D unresolved. Germline CDR1 reads SGHVS; CDR2 reads FQNEAQ. V was pared by 1 base and J by 5 bases, with 7 bases between. This CDR3 region has 13 residues. The CDR3 is CASSLDRGDTQYF. The CDR3 coding sequence is TGTGCCAGCAGCTTAGATCGCGGAGATACGCAGTATTTT.

In this sample, this clone turned up many times. The V call is TRBV25-1, the J call TRBJ2-3; TRBD2 aligns across 14 bases. Germline V CDR1 and CDR2: MGHDK, SYGVNS. This CDR3 has 18 amino acids. After removal of 5 bases from V and 2 bases from J, the junction contained 9 bases not matched to a gene. The DNA of the CDR3 is TGTGCCAGCAGTCATCGGCCGGGACTAGCGGGAGACACAGATACGCAGTATTTT. Its protein product is CASSHRPGLAGDTDTQYF.

This clone occurred many times. V is TRBV30 and J is TRBJ1-6; 11 nucleotides agree with TRBD1. This CDR3 has 14 amino acids. V shed 0 bases, J shed 9 bases, and the junction held 1 base outside the gene matches. The germline CDR1 and CDR2 sequences are GTSNPN and SVGIG (reference sequence). The CDR3 loop is CAWSVGQGASPLHF. The CDR3 DNA reads TGTGCCTGGAGTGTAGGACAGGGGGCTTCACCCCTCCACTTT.

This rearrangement joins TRBV28 to TRBJ1-5, with D hard to call. The CDR3 runs 11 residues. Trimming stripped 6 bases from V and 4 bases from J, with 4 bases between. CDR1 and CDR2 (germline): MDHEN, SYDVKM. CDR3 region: CASSHNQPQHF. CDR3 coding DNA: TGTGCCAGCAGCCATAATCAGCCCCAGCATTTT.

At least ten counts were recorded for this clone. This rearrangement joins TRBV27 to TRBJ1-2; D may be TRBD1 (5 bases). Germline values: CDR1 MNHEY, CDR2 SMNVEV (reference sequence). Deletions cut 6 bases from V and 2 bases from J, with 16 bases between. The CDR3 is 15 residues long. CDR3 loop: CASRSSGTENYGYTF. DNA of the CDR3: TGTGCCAGCAGATCCTCCGGGACGGAAAACTATGGCTACACCTTC.

Many counts were recorded for this clone. This chain connects TRBV5-1 to TRBJ2-3; 7 bases are a match to TRBD1. Trimming cost V 4 bases and J 4 bases; bases outside gene matches: 9. CDR1 is SGHRS and CDR2 is YFSETQ in the germline V gene. The CDR3 spans 15 residues. The CDR3 is CASSDRTGASDTQYF. In nucleotides, the CDR3 is TGCGCCAGCAGCGACCGTACAGGGGCGTCAGATACGCAGTATTTT.

This clone is medium-sized (0.01 to 0.1%) in the sample. The chain is built from TRBV12-3 or TRBV12-4 and TRBJ2-7; D might be TRBD1 (5 bases). Trimming left V 2 bases short and J 6 bases short, with 11 bases between. The length of the CDR3 is 13 residues. CDR3 in DNA: TGTGCCAGCAGTTTAAGTGGGGCTAGCGAGCAGTACTTC. Amino acids: CASSLSGASEQYF.

This clone showed up many times. The V and J genes are TRBV15 and TRBJ2-1; 7 nucleotides match TRBD2. The germline V gene encodes CDR1 LNHNV and CDR2 YYDKDF (reference sequence). Trimming took 1 base from V and 10 from J; bases not matched to a gene: 1. CDR3 length equals 12 residues. CDR3 loop: CATSRGGGEQFF. The DNA for the CDR3 is TGTGCCACCAGCAGAGGGGGGGGGGAGCAGTTCTTC.

This clone was found many times. The V call is TRBV19, the J call TRBJ1-2; 8 nucleotides align to TRBD1. V shed 7 bases, J shed 8 bases, and the junction held 12 bases outside the gene matches. In germline, CDR1 is LNHDA, CDR2 SQIVND (reference sequence). This CDR3 region has 14 residues. The CDR3 spells CASNFVGRGQGYTF. CDR3 sequence (DNA): TGTGCCAGTAATTTCGTCGGCAGGGGGCAAGGCTACACCTTC. The complete variable domain, with remaining parts taken from reference TRBV19 and TRBJ1-2, reads DGGITQSPKYLFRKEGQNVTLSCEQNLNHDAMYWYRQDPGQGLRLIYYSQIVNDFQKGDIAEGYSVSREKKESFPLTVTSAQKNPTAFYLCASNFVGRGQGYTFGSGTRLTVV.

By share of the sample, this clone is medium-sized. Other nucleotide sequences from this sample produce the same CDR3. The chain joins TRBV6-1 to TRBJ1-2; no clear D gene. Trimming removed 8 bases at V and 2 bases at J, with 12 bases between. Germline-derived CDR1 and CDR2 are MNHNS and SASEGT. This CDR3 has 13 residues. This CDR3 is CASAPGGNYGYTF. The CDR3 nucleotides are TGTGCCAGCGCACCTGGTGGGAACTATGGCTACACCTTC.

The J gene is TRBJ2-1, the V gene TRBV9; D remains unclear. Germline lookup yields CDR1 SGDLS and CDR2 YYNGEE. The CDR3 is 13 residues long. Trimming removed 4 bases from V and 7 bases from J, with 12 bases in between. CDR3 sequence reads: CASSPPGVNEQFF. The CDR3 coding sequence is TGTGCCAGCAGCCCGCCGGGTGTAAATGAGCAGTTCTTC.

This clone was seen repeatedly, ten times or more. The CDR3 coding sequence is TGTGCCATCAGTGAGGGAGCGGGGACAGGGTCCTACAATGAGCAGTTCTTC. This encodes CAISEGAGTGSYNEQFF. The chain carries TRBV10-3 and TRBJ2-1; 9 bases agree with TRBD1. The CDR3 is 17 residues long. Germline V gives CDR1 ENHRY, CDR2 SYGVKD. The junction had 6 bases not matched to a gene; V was cut back by 2 bases and J by 1 base.

This clone was found many times. Since a much larger clone is just one base distant, this may be a read error. V is TRBV2 and J is TRBJ1-5; perhaps TRBD1 as D (5 bases). V was cut by 4 bases and J by 9 bases, with 13 bases left in between. Germline V gene data show CDR1 as SNHLY and CDR2 as FYNNEI. The CDR3 length is 13 residues. The DNA of the CDR3 is TGTGCCAGCAGTGGGGGGGGAGGTCGGCCCCAGCATTTT. Protein sequence: CASSGGGGRPQHF.

V is TRBV11-1 and J is TRBJ2-7; 11 bases agree with TRBD2. The CDR3 covers 17 residues. The J segment lost 2 bases and the V segment lost 3 bases, leaving 9 bases of the junction unmatched. Germline CDR1 is SGHAT and CDR2 is FQDESV (reference sequence). As DNA, the CDR3 is TGTGCCAGCAGCTTGGGTCTAGCGGGGGGAGTGGCCTACGAGCAGTACTTC. The encoded protein is CASSLGLAGGVAYEQYF.

This clone was counted a single time. The V and J genes are TRBV4-1 and TRBJ2-1; the match to TRBD2 covers 7 bases. In germline, CDR1 is MGHRA, CDR2 YSYEKL. The CDR3 is made up of 16 amino acids. Losses at the gene ends were 0 bases for V and 5 bases for J; bases not matched to a gene: 7. The CDR3, as DNA: TGCGCCAGCAGCCAAGACAGCGGGAACACACACAATGAGCAGTTCTTC. Amino acid sequence: CASSQDSGNTHNEQFF.

This chain joins TRBV5-1 and TRBJ2-7; 12 bases map to TRBD2. The CDR3 totals 15 residues. CDR1 and CDR2 from the germline V gene are SGHRS and YFSETQ. The J segment lost 3 bases and the V segment lost 5 bases, leaving 6 bases of the junction unmatched. This chain's CDR3 is CASRLAGGPNYEQYF. DNA for the CDR3: TGCGCCAGCAGGCTAGCGGGAGGGCCGAACTACGAGCAGTACTTC.

Concerning this clone itself: A much larger clone differs by one base, so this may be a read error. The chain couples TRBV18 to TRBJ2-1; a weak D match, TRBD2 (7 bases). V was cut by 2 bases and J by 2 bases, with 25 bases left in between. The CDR3 consists of 20 residues. Germline values: CDR1 KGHSH, CDR2 LQKENI. CDR3 sequence (DNA): TGTGCCAGCTCACCAATGCATGTGGGACAAAGCGGGGAGACCTACAATGAGCAGTTCTTC. This encodes CASSPMHVGQSGETYNEQFF.

This clone was counted many times. The genes are TRBV20-1 and TRBJ1-3; D gene uncertain. CDR3 length equals 13 residues. Per germline, CDR1 DFQATT and CDR2 SNEGSKA (reference sequence). The V end lost 3 bases, the J end lost 1 base, and 7 bases lay between the germline ends. CDR3 sequence reads: CSARTESGNTIYF. The CDR3 DNA sequence: TGCAGTGCTAGGACGGAATCTGGAAACACCATATATTTT.

This chain connects TRBV13 to TRBJ2-3, with a possible D match to TRBD1 (5 bases). Germline CDR1 reads PRHDT; CDR2 reads FYEKMQ (reference sequence). Deletions cut 5 bases from V and 1 base from J, with 10 bases between. The CDR3 is 14 residues long. The CDR3 sequence: CASSEGVGTDTQYF. CDR3 nucleotides: TGTGCCAGCAGCGAAGGGGTAGGCACAGATACGCAGTATTTT.

This clone was detected ten times or more. The V call is TRBV28, the J call TRBJ2-5; 9 nucleotides line up with TRBD2. This CDR3 comprises 18 residues. The trim removed 2 bases at V and 2 bases at J, leaving 12 bases unmatched. Germline V gives CDR1 MDHEN, CDR2 SYDVKM. The CDR3 DNA is TGTGCCAGCAGTTTAACCCGGGGGGCGGGAGGGCTTCAAGAGACCCAGTACTTC. The encoded protein is CASSLTRGAGGLQETQYF.

This clone showed up many times. V usage is TRBV6-1 and J usage is TRBJ1-4; 7 bases agree with TRBD1. Germline values: CDR1 MNHNS, CDR2 SASEGT. With 6 bases clipped from V and 1 base from J, the junction kept 8 bases outside the gene matches. The CDR3 loop spans 16 amino acids. As DNA, the CDR3 is TGTGCCAGCAGACCCAGACAGGGTGGAACTAATGAAAAACTGTTTTTT. It encodes CASRPRQGGTNEKLFF.

This clone was found many times. The chain recombines TRBV18 with TRBJ2-1, with D possibly TRBD2 on 6 matching bases. The CDR3 has 15 amino acids. V dropped 5 bases and J dropped 7 bases, with 18 bases sitting between them. CDR1 and CDR2 from the germline V gene are KGHSH and LQKENI. CDR3: CASSFGTRIGNEQFF. The CDR3 bases are TGTGCCAGCTCATTTGGGACTCGAATTGGTAATGAGCAGTTCTTC. Combining the CDR3 with reference TRBV18 and TRBJ2-1 gives the whole variable domain NAGVMQNPRHLVRRRGQEARLRCSPMKGHSHVYWYRQLPEEGLKFMVYLQKENIIDESGMPKERFSAEFPKEGPSILRIQQVVRGDSAAYFCASSFGTRIGNEQFFGPGTRLTVL.

The V and J genes are TRBV20-1 and TRBJ1-6, with D unclear. Trimming removed 4 bases from V and 8 bases from J, with 18 bases in between. Germline V gene data show CDR1 as DFQATT and CDR2 as SNEGSKA (reference sequence). This CDR3 contains 15 residues. CDR3: CSATPFGQADSPLHF. In DNA, the CDR3 is TGCAGTGCTACCCCCTTCGGGCAGGCAGATTCACCCCTCCACTTT.

The chain recombines TRBV20-1 with TRBJ2-1, with D unclear. CDR1 is DFQATT, CDR2 SNEGSKA, per germline (reference sequence). This CDR3 has 12 amino acids. The CDR3 DNA sequence: TGCAGAGTATACTACTCCTACAATGAGCAGTTCTTC. It is translated as CRVYYSYNEQFF.